The T cell receptor beta chain under discussion was sequenced for a study of shared clonotypes between healthy human individuals. Naive CD8 isolation took CD45RO-negative cells positively selected for CCR7 and excluded terminally differentiated effector memory CD45RA+ cells. At a deep level, the assay was run. Per sorted-subset replicate PCR, input was roughly 220 ng DNA, representing roughly 28,000 T cell genomes. Profiling relied on immunoSEQ multiplex PCR, and the TCRdb table lists in-frame clones only, not all of them. This sample has around 2,000,000 clones, with roughly 91% found just once. Study-wide findings and caveats: Generally, naive subsets came out with larger estimated richness than memory subsets.

This CDR3 region has 13 residues. Germline V lookup: CDR1 MNHEY, CDR2 SVGAGI. Trimming shortened V by 2 bases and J by 5 bases, and 9 bases separated the two germline ends. About this clone itself: Its cognate antigen is unknown.

The origin of this receptor is a man between 18 and 35 years old in good health. Some clones in this sample may be carry-over from other donors' samples. The sequenced sample consisted of naive CD8+ T cells from PBMCs. This chain uses TRBV6-5 with TRBJ2-5; the D gene is possibly TRBD2 (7 bases). DNA for the CDR3: TGTGCCAGCAGTTACGGGGGGGCGGAGACCCAGTACTTC. It translates to CASSYGGAETQYF.